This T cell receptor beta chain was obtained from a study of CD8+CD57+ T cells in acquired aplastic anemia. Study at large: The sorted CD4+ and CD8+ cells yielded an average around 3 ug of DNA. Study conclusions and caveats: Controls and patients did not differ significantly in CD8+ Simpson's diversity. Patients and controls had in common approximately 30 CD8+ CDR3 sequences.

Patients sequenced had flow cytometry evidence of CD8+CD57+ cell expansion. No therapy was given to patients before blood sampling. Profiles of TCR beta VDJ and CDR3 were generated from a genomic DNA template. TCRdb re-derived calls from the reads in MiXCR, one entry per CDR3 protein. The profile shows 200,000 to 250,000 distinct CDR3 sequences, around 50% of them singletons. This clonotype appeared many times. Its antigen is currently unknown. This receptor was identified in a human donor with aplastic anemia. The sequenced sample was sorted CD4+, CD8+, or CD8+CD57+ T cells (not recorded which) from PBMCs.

The CDR3 DNA follows: TGTGCCAGCAGCTACCGGGAATCGACCGGGGAGCTGTTTTTT. Its translation is CASSYRESTGELFF. V gene TRBV5-6 combines with J gene TRBJ2-2, with D tentatively TRBD2 (5 bases). The CDR3 is 14 amino acids. Germline V gene sequence: CDR1 SGHDT, CDR2 YYEEEE. V gave up 3 bases and J gave up 5 bases, with 11 bases separating them.